This T cell receptor (beta chain) comes out of a study of blood T cell repertoires in COVID-19. TCRdb's copy holds only in-frame clones and misses some; the assay was immunoSEQ multiplex PCR. The data hold approximately 220,000 clones, with more than 75% observed a single time. This receptor was identified in a middle-aged woman with acute COVID-19. Sequencing was performed on PBMCs or T cells enriched from blood (not recorded which).

This CDR3 is CASRPTGDYGYTF. CDR3 nucleotide sequence: TGTGCCAGCAGACCGACAGGGGACTATGGCTACACCTTC. The chain joins TRBV13 to TRBJ1-2; 8 bases match TRBD1. CDR1 PRHDT and CDR2 FYEKMQ come from the germline V gene (reference sequence). Trimming cost V 6 bases and J 3 bases; bases outside gene matches: 3. There are 13 residues in the CDR3.